This T cell receptor beta chain was profiled in a study of T-cell memory formation after mild COVID-19. Study-wide background: The study found TCR clusters largely donor specific. General study points: The finding that pre-infection memory included some responding clones suggested that cross-reactive memory joined. Contracting clones, day 15 to 85, had balanced CD4/CD8, and later expanders favored CD4+.

The CDR3 is made up of 16 amino acids. Germline V CDR1 and CDR2: KGHDR, SFDVKD. Trimming took 3 bases from V and 6 from J, leaving 17 bases between them. Constant-segment primers served in 5'RACE that generated TCR alpha and TCR beta cDNA libraries bearing sample barcodes and UMIs. TCRdb used MiXCR to reprocess the 5' RACE reads, holding one entry per CDR3 protein. The sample comprises 450,000 or so distinct CDR3 sequences, around a quarter of which are singletons, and 12% rests with the top ten. This clonotype was found a few times. What it binds is unknown. Material for sequencing was PBMCs or a T cell subset sorted from them (not recorded which). The chain links TRBV24-1 to TRBJ2-1; weak D call: TRBD2 (6 bases). This clonotype was sampled from an adult woman who had mild COVID-19 (a few samples of this study predate the infection). Cell type and time point are not known. The CDR3 DNA is TGTGCCACCAGTGATCCCTTCGCAGGGAGGCGCAATGAGCAGTTCTTC. The encoded protein is CATSDPFAGRRNEQFF.